This is a list of T cell receptor beta chains from one sample in a study of blood T cells in healthy people across ages. MiXCR was run by TCRdb on the 5' RACE reads, yielding one entry per CDR3 protein. The sample has under 2 million distinct CDR3 sequences, approximately 32% seen once. The sequenced sample consisted of blood. These receptors originate from a woman aged 25-40 years in good health. CDR3s include the opening cysteine and the closing phenylalanine or tryptophan.

CDR3 protein: CASSTRLAGVETQYF
V gene: TRBV9

CDR3 protein: CASSLPGAPVGYTF
V gene: TRBV4-1

CDR3 protein: CASSHRLAGVYNEQFF
V gene: TRBV4-1

CDR3 protein: CASSRLGGKVYEQYF
V gene: TRBV5-4

CDR3 protein: CASSQLPSGRETQYF
V gene: TRBV4-1

CDR3 protein: CASSLALDSPSSYEQYF
V gene: TRBV7-9

CDR3 protein: CASSLSGKSGYNEQFF
V gene: TRBV27

CDR3 protein: CASTKTGRGTYEQYF
V gene: TRBV6-2/TRBV6-3

CDR3 protein: CASSPNLAGGSEQYF
V gene: TRBV5-1

CDR3 protein: CSARQGTTEAFF
V gene: TRBV20-1

CDR3 protein: CASSWGQGRDEQFF
V gene: TRBV7-3

CDR3 protein: CSASPLGLTEAYEQYF
V gene: TRBV20-1

CDR3 protein: CASSEGTGGNEQYF
V gene: TRBV2

CDR3 protein: CASSLRINEQFF
V gene: TRBV7-9

CDR3 protein: CASSPIGLAAESQETQYF
V gene: TRBV18

CDR3 protein: CASSFFTSSLGNEQFF
V gene: TRBV7-6

CDR3 protein: CAWEGANYGYTF
V gene: TRBV30

CDR3 protein: CSVGTGWGGYTF
V gene: TRBV29-1

CDR3 protein: CASSPLKTGYGEEQYF
V gene: TRBV28

CDR3 protein: CASSFFSGTNTGELFF
V gene: TRBV12-3/TRBV12-4

CDR3 protein: CSANGLPVSYEQYF
V gene: TRBV20-1

CDR3 protein: CAISDPSPRTGENYGYTF
V gene: TRBV10-3